Following are 9 T cell receptor beta chains from one sample sequenced in a study of T-cell memory formation after mild COVID-19. Using its own MiXCR run on the 5' RACE reads, TCRdb lists one record per CDR3 protein. The sample lists 350,000 to 550,000 distinct CDR3 sequences; roughly 18% were seen once. The sample was PBMCs or a T cell subset sorted from them (not recorded which). All receptors come from a man aged 18 to 30 who had mild COVID-19 (a few samples of this study predate the infection). Cell type and time point are not known.

The J gene is TRBJ1-6, the V gene TRBV7-8, with D maybe TRBD1 (5 bases). Germline assignment: CDR1 SGHVS and CDR2 FQNEAQ. The length of the CDR3 is 13 residues. V was pared by 1 base and J by 12 bases, with 10 bases between. CDR3 amino acids: CASSLDGAGPLHF. CDR3 in DNA: TGTGCCAGCAGCTTAGATGGGGCGGGACCCCTCCACTTT. Full variable domain (rest looked up from reference TRBV7-8 and TRBJ1-6): GAGVSQSPRYKVAKRGQDVALRCDPISGHVSLFWYQQALGQGPEFLTYFQNEAQLDKSGLPSDRFFAERPEGSVSTLKIQRTQQEDSAVYLCASSLDGAGPLHFGNGTRLTVT.

This sequence joins TRBV29-1 and TRBJ1-1, with TRBD1 matching over 7 bases. Per germline, CDR1 SQVTM and CDR2 ANQGSEA. The V gene end was trimmed by 7 bases and the J gene end by 2 bases; junction bases not matched to a gene: 7. The length of the CDR3 is 13 residues. The CDR3 spells CSAEQGLNTEAFF. For the CDR3, the DNA is TGCAGCGCCGAACAGGGGTTAAACACTGAAGCTTTCTTT.

The chain is built from TRBV6-5 and TRBJ1-4, with D possibly matching TRBD1 (6 bases). The CDR3 consists of 14 residues. Germline V gene lookup returns CDR1 MNHEY and CDR2 SVGAGI. V gave up 0 bases and J gave up 11 bases, with 13 bases separating them. CDR3 region: CASSYSGRQGKLFF. The CDR3 DNA is TGTGCCAGCAGTTACTCGGGACGGCAGGGGAAACTGTTTTTT.

This chain joins TRBV29-1 and TRBJ1-3; D not certain. The V end was cut by 5 bases, the J end by 2 bases, with 13 bases between. Germline-derived CDR1 and CDR2 are SQVTM and ANQGSEA. The CDR3 totals 14 residues. The CDR3 sequence is CSVTPRGAGNTIYF. In DNA form, the CDR3 reads TGCAGCGTTACCCCCCGGGGTGCTGGAAACACCATATATTTT.

This clonotype was observed a handful of times. The J gene is TRBJ2-3, the V gene TRBV27; 8 nucleotides align to TRBD1. The CDR3 has 13 amino acids. Trimming cost V 6 bases and J 4 bases; bases outside gene matches: 3. CDR1 and CDR2 from the germline V gene are MNHEY and SMNVEV (reference sequence). Here the CDR3 reads CASRAQGADTQYF. The CDR3 region has the DNA TGTGCCAGCAGGGCACAGGGGGCAGATACGCAGTATTTT.

The chain joins TRBV12-3 or TRBV12-4 to TRBJ2-3; possibly TRBD1 for D (5 bases). Trimming shortened V by 6 bases and J by 1 base, and 14 bases separated the two germline ends. The CDR3 loop spans 15 amino acids. CDR3 sequence reads: CASRLQVRGTDTQYF. The CDR3 nucleotides read TGTGCCAGCAGACTACAGGTCCGTGGCACAGATACGCAGTATTTT.

This clonotype was counted at least ten times. The chain links TRBV27 to TRBJ2-2, with D perhaps TRBD1 (6 bases). Trimming took off 4 bases at V and 7 bases at J, with 22 bases between the two ends. The CDR3 spans 17 residues. Germline V gene sequence: CDR1 MNHEY, CDR2 SMNVEV (reference sequence). CDR3 nucleotides: TGTGCCAGCAGTTCGCCGGAAACAGGGATGGGCGGCGGGGAGCTGTTTTTT. This encodes CASSSPETGMGGGELFF.

The V call is TRBV6-2 or TRBV6-3, the J call TRBJ1-1, with 9 bases that match TRBD1. The germline gives CDR1 MNHEY, CDR2 SVGEGT. The CDR3 is 14 amino acids. With V trimmed by 4 bases and J by 5 bases, 5 bases remained unmatched. The CDR3 spells CASSSTGTGTEAFF. The CDR3, as DNA: TGTGCCAGCAGTTCCACCGGGACAGGGACTGAAGCTTTCTTT.

CDR3 nucleotides: TGTGCCAGCAGCCCCCAGGCGGAAGGCTATGGCTACACCTTC. Protein sequence: CASSPQAEGYGYTF. The J gene is TRBJ1-2, the V gene TRBV6-6, with D hard to call. Germline V gene lookup returns CDR1 MNHNY and CDR2 SVGAGI (reference sequence). V dropped 6 bases and J dropped 4 bases, with 15 bases sitting between them. This CDR3 is built from 14 residues.